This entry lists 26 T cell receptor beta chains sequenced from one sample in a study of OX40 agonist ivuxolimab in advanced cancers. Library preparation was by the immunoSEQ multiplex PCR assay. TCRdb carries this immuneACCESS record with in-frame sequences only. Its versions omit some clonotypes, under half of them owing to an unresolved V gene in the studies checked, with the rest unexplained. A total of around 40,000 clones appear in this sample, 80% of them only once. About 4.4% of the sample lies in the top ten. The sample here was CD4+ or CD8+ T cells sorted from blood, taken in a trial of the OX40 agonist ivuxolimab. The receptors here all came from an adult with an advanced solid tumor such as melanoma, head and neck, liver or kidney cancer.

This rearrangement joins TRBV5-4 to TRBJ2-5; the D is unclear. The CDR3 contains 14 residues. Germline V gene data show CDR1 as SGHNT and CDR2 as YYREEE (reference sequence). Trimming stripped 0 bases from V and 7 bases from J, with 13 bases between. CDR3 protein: CASSLEGIPGTQYF. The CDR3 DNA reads TGTGCCAGCAGCTTGGAAGGGATCCCAGGGACCCAGTACTTC.

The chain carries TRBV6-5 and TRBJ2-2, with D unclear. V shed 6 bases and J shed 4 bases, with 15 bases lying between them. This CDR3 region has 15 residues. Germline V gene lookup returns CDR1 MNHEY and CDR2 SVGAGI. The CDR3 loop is CASRTHRGGTGELFF. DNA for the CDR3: TGTGCCAGCAGAACCCACCGAGGTGGCACCGGGGAGCTGTTTTTT.

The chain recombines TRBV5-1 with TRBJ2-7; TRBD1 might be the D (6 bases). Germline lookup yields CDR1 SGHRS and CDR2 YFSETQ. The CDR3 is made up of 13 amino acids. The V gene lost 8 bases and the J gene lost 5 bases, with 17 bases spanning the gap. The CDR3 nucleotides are TGCGCCAGTTCGGGGCAGGGGCTAGACGAGCAGTACTTC. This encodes CASSGQGLDEQYF.

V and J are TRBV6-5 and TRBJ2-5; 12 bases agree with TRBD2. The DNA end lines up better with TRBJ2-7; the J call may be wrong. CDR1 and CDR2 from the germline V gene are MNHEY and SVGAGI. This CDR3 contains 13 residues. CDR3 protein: CASRTSGSYEQYF. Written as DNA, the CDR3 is TGTGCCAGCAGGACTAGCGGGAGTTACGAGCAGTACTTC.

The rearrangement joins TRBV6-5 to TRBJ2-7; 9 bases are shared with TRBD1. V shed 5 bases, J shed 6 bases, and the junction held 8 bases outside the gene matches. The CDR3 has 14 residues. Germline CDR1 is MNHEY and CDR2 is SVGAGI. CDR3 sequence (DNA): TGTGCCAGCAGTGAGCTGGGACAGGGCTTCGAGCAGTACTTC. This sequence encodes CASSELGQGFEQYF.

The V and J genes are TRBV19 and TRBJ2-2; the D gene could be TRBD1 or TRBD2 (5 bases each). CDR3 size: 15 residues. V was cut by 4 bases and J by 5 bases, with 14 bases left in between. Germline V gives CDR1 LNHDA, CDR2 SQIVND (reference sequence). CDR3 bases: TGTGCCAGTAGTACGCCCGGGGCCAAAACCGGGGAGCTGTTTTTT. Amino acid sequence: CASSTPGAKTGELFF.

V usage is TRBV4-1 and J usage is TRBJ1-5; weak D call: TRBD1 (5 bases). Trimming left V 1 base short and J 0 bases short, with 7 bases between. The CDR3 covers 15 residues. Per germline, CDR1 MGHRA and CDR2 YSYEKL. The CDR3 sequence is CASSQGTSSNQPQHF. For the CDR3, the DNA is TGCGCCAGCAGCCAAGGGACATCTAGCAATCAGCCCCAGCATTTT.

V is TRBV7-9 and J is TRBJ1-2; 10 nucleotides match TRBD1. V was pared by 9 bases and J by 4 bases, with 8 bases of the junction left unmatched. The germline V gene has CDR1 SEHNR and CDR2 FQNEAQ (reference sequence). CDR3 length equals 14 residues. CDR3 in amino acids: CASAPGQGIYGYTF. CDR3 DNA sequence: TGTGCCAGTGCTCCGGGACAGGGGATCTATGGCTACACCTTC.

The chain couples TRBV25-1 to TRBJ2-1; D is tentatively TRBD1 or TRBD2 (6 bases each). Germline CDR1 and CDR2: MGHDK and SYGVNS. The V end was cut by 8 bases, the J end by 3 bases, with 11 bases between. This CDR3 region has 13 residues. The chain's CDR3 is CASGKGGYNEQFF. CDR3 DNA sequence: TGTGCCAGCGGGAAGGGGGGCTACAATGAGCAGTTCTTC.

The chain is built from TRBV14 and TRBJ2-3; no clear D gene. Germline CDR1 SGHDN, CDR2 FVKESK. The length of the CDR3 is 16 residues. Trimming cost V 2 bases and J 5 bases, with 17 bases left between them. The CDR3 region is CASSQTPSLMGDTQYF. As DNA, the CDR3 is TGTGCCAGCAGCCAAACACCCTCTCTTATGGGAGATACGCAGTATTTT.

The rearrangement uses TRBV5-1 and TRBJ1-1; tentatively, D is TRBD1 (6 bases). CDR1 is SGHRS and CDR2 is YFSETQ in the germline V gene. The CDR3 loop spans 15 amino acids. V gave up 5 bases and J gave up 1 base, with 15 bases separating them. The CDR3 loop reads CASSRGGRTNTEAFF. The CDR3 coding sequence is TGCGCCAGCAGTCGCGGGGGGCGGACGAACACTGAAGCTTTCTTT.

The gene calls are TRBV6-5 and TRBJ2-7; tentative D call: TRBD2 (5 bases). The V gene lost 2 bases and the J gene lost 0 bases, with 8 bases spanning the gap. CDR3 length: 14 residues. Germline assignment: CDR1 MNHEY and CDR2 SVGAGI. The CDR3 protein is CASSYSGNSYEQYF. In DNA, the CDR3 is TGTGCCAGCAGTTACAGCGGCAACTCCTACGAGCAGTACTTC.

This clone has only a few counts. The CDR3 is CASSDPTGWNTEAFF. The CDR3 coding sequence is TGTGCCAGCAGCGACCCGACAGGGTGGAACACTGAAGCTTTCTTT. The chain employs TRBV6-5 and TRBJ1-1, with TRBD1 matching over 7 bases. This CDR3 region has 15 residues. With V trimmed by 6 bases and J by 1 base, 8 bases remained unmatched. Germline V CDR1 and CDR2: MNHEY, SVGAGI.

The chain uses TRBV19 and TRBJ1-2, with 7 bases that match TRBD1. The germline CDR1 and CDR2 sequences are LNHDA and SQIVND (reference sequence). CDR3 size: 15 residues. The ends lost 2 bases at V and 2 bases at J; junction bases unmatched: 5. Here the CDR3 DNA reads TGTGCCAGTAGTATAAGCGGGACAGCCAACTATGGCTACACCTTC. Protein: CASSISGTANYGYTF.

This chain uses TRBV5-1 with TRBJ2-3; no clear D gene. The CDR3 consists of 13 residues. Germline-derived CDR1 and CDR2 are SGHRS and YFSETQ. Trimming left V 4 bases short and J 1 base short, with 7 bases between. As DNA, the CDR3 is TGCGCCAGCAGCCGAGAGGGCACAGATACGCAGTATTTT. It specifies CASSREGTDTQYF.

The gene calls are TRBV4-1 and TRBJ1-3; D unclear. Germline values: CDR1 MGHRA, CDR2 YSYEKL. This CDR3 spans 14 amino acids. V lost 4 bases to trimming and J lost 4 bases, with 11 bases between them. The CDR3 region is CASSRLTGGNTIYF. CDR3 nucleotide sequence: TGCGCCAGCAGCCGCCTTACGGGAGGAAACACCATATATTTT.

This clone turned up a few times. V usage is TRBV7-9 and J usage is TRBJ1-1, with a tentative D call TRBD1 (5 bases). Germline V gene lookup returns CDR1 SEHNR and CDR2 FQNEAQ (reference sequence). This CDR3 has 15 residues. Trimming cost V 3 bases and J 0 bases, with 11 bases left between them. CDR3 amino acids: CASSLGGVMNTEAFF. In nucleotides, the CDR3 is TGTGCCAGCAGCTTGGGAGGGGTGATGAACACTGAAGCTTTCTTT.

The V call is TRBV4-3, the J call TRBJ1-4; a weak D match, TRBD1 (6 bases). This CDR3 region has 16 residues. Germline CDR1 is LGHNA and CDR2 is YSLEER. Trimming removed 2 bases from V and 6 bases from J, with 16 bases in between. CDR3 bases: TGCGCCAGCAGCCAATTTAAGGGGTCAGGGGATGAAAAACTGTTTTTT. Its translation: CASSQFKGSGDEKLFF.

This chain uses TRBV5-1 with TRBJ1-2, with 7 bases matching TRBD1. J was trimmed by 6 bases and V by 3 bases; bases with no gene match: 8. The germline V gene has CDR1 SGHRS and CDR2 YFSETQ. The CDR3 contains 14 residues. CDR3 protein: CASSWKQGNDGYTF. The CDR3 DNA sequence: TGCGCCAGCAGCTGGAAACAGGGGAACGATGGCTACACCTTC.

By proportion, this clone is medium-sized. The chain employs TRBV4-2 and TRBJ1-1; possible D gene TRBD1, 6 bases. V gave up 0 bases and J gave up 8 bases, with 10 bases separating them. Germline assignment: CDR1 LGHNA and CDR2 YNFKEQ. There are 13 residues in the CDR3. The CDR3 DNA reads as TGTGCCAGCAGCCAAGATTGGGGACAAGAAGCTTTCTTT. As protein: CASSQDWGQEAFF.

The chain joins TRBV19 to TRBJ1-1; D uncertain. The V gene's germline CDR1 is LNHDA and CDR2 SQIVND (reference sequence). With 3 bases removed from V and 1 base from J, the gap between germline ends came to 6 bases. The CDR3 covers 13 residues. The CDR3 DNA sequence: TGTGCCAGTAGTATCTTAACGAACACTGAAGCTTTCTTT. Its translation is CASSILTNTEAFF.

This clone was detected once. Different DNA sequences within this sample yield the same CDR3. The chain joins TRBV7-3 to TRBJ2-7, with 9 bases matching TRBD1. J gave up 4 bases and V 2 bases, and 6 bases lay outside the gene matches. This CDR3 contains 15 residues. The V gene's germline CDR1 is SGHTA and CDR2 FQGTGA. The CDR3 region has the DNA TGTGCCAGCAGCTTATTTCCTGGACAGGGGTACGAGCAGTACTTC. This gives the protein CASSLFPGQGYEQYF.

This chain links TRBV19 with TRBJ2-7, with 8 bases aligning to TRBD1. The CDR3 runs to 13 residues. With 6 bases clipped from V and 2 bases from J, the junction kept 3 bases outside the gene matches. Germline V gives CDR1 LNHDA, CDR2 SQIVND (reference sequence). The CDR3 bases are TGTGCCAGTAGGCAACAGGGGGCCTACGAGCAGTACTTC. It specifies CASRQQGAYEQYF. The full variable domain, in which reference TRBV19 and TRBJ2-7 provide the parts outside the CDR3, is DGGITQSPKYLFRKEGQNVTLSCEQNLNHDAMYWYRQDPGQGLRLIYYSQIVNDFQKGDIAEGYSVSREKKESFPLTVTSAQKNPTAFYLCASRQQGAYEQYFGPGTRLTVT.

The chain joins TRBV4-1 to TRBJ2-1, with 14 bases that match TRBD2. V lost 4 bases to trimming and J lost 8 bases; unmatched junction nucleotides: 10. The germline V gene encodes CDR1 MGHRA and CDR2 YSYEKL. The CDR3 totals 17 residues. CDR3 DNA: TGCGCCAGCAGCCCCGCGACTAGCGGGAGGGTAGGGCATGAGCAGTTCTTC. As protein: CASSPATSGRVGHEQFF.

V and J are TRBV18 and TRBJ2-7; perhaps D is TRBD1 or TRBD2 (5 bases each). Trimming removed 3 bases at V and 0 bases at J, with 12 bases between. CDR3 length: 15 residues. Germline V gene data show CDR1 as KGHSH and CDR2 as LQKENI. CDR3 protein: CASSPRRDPSYEQYF. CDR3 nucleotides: TGTGCCAGCTCACCCCGACGGGACCCCTCCTACGAGCAGTACTTC.

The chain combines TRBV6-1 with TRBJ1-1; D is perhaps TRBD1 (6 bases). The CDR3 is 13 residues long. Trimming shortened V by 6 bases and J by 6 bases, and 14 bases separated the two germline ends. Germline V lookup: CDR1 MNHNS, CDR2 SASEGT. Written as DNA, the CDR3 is TGTGCCAGCAGCGAAACAGGGTTCCCTGAAGCTTTCTTT. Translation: CASSETGFPEAFF.